This is a list of T cell receptor beta chains from one sample in a study of cytomegalovirus exposure and HLA in healthy donors. Assay used: immunoSEQ multiplex PCR; TCRdb lists only in-frame clones, some missing. This table holds 150,000 to 200,000 clones, roughly 80% found once. The sequencing input was PBMCs. Receptors originate from a boy aged 5-17 years in good health and CMV-seronegative. Both conserved end residues are part of each CDR3. The D gene is left open where the match is weak. Expanded clones are given a class, and other clones once, few, many or no size at all.

D gene: -
J gene: TRBJ2-2
V gene: TRBV11-2
clone size: -
CDR3 DNA: TGTGCCAGCAGCTTCGAGGCCAGCACCGGGGAGCTGTTTTTT
CDR3 protein: CASSFEASTGELFF

D gene: -
J gene: TRBJ1-4
V gene: TRBV25-1
clone size: once
CDR3 DNA: TGTGCCAGCAGTGATCCGGGAGGGCGGAATGAAAAACTGTTTTTT
CDR3 protein: CASSDPGGRNEKLFF

D gene: -
J gene: TRBJ1-1
V gene: TRBV9
clone size: few
CDR3 DNA: TGTGCCAGCAGCGTTACAGGAGGGGATGAAGCTTTCTTT
CDR3 protein: CASSVTGGDEAFF

D gene: TRBD1
J gene: TRBJ2-1
V gene: TRBV7-9
clone size: once
CDR3 DNA: TGTGCCAGCAGCCCTTGGACAGGTCGGCGGTACAATGAGCAGTTCTTC
CDR3 protein: CASSPWTGRRYNEQFF

D gene: TRBD1
J gene: TRBJ1-2
V gene: TRBV29-1
clone size: -
CDR3 DNA: TGCAGCCTCGGAGACAGGGCCTATGGCTACACCTTC
CDR3 protein: CSLGDRAYGYTF

D gene: TRBD1
J gene: TRBJ1-1
V gene: TRBV7-9
clone size: -
CDR3 DNA: TGTTCCAGCAGCTTAGAAGGACAGGGCGGTGAAGCTTTCTTT
CDR3 protein: CSSSLEGQGGEAFF

D gene: TRBD1
J gene: TRBJ1-1
V gene: TRBV5-1
clone size: once
CDR3 DNA: TGCGCCAGCAGCTTCGGGACAGGGGTGAGGGACACTGAAGCTTTCTTT
CDR3 protein: CASSFGTGVRDTEAFF

D gene: -
J gene: TRBJ1-1
V gene: TRBV30
clone size: -
CDR3 DNA: TGTGCCTGGTGGGGAGGGACGTTGAACACTGAAGCTTTCTTT
CDR3 protein: CAWWGGTLNTEAFF

D gene: TRBD2
J gene: TRBJ2-1
V gene: TRBV29-1
clone size: -
CDR3 DNA: TGCAGCGTTGACAGCGGGAGGGCCGACAATGAGCAGTTCTTC
CDR3 protein: CSVDSGRADNEQFF

D gene: TRBD2
J gene: TRBJ2-3
V gene: TRBV4-3
clone size: once
CDR3 DNA: TGCGCCAGCAGCCAAGGGGCGGGGGGTGTCACAGATACGCAGTATTTT
CDR3 protein: CASSQGAGGVTDTQYF

D gene: TRBD1
J gene: TRBJ1-2
V gene: TRBV4-1
clone size: -
CDR3 DNA: TGCGCCAGCAGCCCTATTCCGGGACAGGGGGGACCTAACTATGGCTACACCTTC
CDR3 protein: CASSPIPGQGGPNYGYTF

D gene: -
J gene: TRBJ1-2
V gene: TRBV5-4
clone size: -
CDR3 DNA: TGTGCCAGCAGCCAACCTCAGGGGAGTAATGGCTACACCTTC
CDR3 protein: CASSQPQGSNGYTF

D gene: -
J gene: TRBJ2-7
V gene: TRBV4-2
clone size: -
CDR3 DNA: TGTGCCAGCAGCCCAGAGGGGGGGAACTCCTACGAGCAGTACTTC
CDR3 protein: CASSPEGGNSYEQYF

D gene: -
J gene: TRBJ2-3
V gene: TRBV19
clone size: -
CDR3 DNA: TGTGCCAGTACCGAACTACCCTTCTCGGATACGCAGTATTTT
CDR3 protein: CASTELPFSDTQYF

D gene: -
J gene: TRBJ2-7
V gene: TRBV13
clone size: -
CDR3 DNA: TGTGCCAGCAACTCCCGGTCCTACGAGCAGTACTTC
CDR3 protein: CASNSRSYEQYF

D gene: TRBD1
J gene: TRBJ2-7
V gene: TRBV4-1
clone size: -
CDR3 DNA: TGCGCCAGCAGCCAAGATCCGGGACAGGGGGCTCACGAGCAGTACTTC
CDR3 protein: CASSQDPGQGAHEQYF

D gene: TRBD1
J gene: TRBJ2-2
V gene: TRBV7-3
clone size: -
CDR3 DNA: TGTGCCAGCAGCTATCAGGGGGACACCGGGGAGCTGTTTTTT
CDR3 protein: CASSYQGDTGELFF

D gene: TRBD2
J gene: TRBJ2-7
V gene: TRBV7-2
clone size: -
CDR3 DNA: TGTGCCAGCAGCTTAATCGCAGCGGGGGGGCCGGTCCCCTACGAGCAGTACTTC
CDR3 protein: CASSLIAAGGPVPYEQYF

D gene: TRBD1
J gene: TRBJ2-7
V gene: TRBV7-9
clone size: -
CDR3 DNA: TGTGCCAGCAGCTTAGAACAGGGGGCCTACGAGCAGTACTTC
CDR3 protein: CASSLEQGAYEQYF

D gene: -
J gene: TRBJ1-6
V gene: TRBV6-5
clone size: -
CDR3 DNA: TGTGCCAGCAGCTCCCCGGCAGGGAGGGATTCACCCCTCCACTTT
CDR3 protein: CASSSPAGRDSPLHF

D gene: -
J gene: TRBJ1-1
V gene: TRBV27
clone size: -
CDR3 DNA: TGTGCCAGCAGTCTGAGCAGGGTAGGGGTATACACTGAAGCTTTCTTT
CDR3 protein: CASSLSRVGVYTEAFF

D gene: -
J gene: TRBJ2-1
V gene: TRBV10-3
clone size: -
CDR3 DNA: TGTGCCATGGGGGATTATAGCGGCCTCTACAATGAGCAGTTCTTC
CDR3 protein: CAMGDYSGLYNEQFF

D gene: -
J gene: TRBJ1-1
V gene: TRBV25-1
clone size: -
CDR3 DNA: TGTGCCAGCAGTTGGGGGCGGGACACTGAAGCTTTCTTT
CDR3 protein: CASSWGRDTEAFF

D gene: -
J gene: TRBJ1-2
V gene: TRBV30
clone size: -
CDR3 DNA: TGTGCCTGCCTAGCCGGCGGGGCGTTCGTCTATGGCTACACCTTC
CDR3 protein: CACLAGGAFVYGYTF

D gene: -
J gene: TRBJ2-3
V gene: TRBV5-1
clone size: -
CDR3 DNA: TGCGCCAGCAGCTTGGGACAGCGGGCCGGCACAGATACGCAGTATTTT
CDR3 protein: CASSLGQRAGTDTQYF

D gene: -
J gene: TRBJ1-5
V gene: TRBV30
clone size: -
CDR3 DNA: TGTGCCTGGAGTCAGGGTGCCGGTCAGCCCCAGCATTTT
CDR3 protein: CAWSQGAGQPQHF

D gene: -
J gene: TRBJ1-3
V gene: TRBV7-6
clone size: -
CDR3 DNA: TGTGCCAGCAGCTTAGGTCAGGTATCTTCTGGAAACACCATATATTTT
CDR3 protein: CASSLGQVSSGNTIYF

D gene: -
J gene: TRBJ2-5
V gene: TRBV5-1
clone size: once
CDR3 DNA: TGCGCCAGCAGCTTGAAGGCCGGAGAAGAGACCCAGTACTTC
CDR3 protein: CASSLKAGEETQYF

D gene: TRBD1
J gene: TRBJ2-7
V gene: TRBV7-8
clone size: -
CDR3 DNA: TGTGCCAGCAGCTCGAACATAGACAGGGTAGGCTACGAGCAGTACTTC
CDR3 protein: CASSSNIDRVGYEQYF

D gene: TRBD2
J gene: TRBJ2-1
V gene: TRBV5-1
clone size: -
CDR3 DNA: TGCGCCAGCAGCGGGGGGCTTCTAGCGGGGGAAGTCAATGAGCAGTTCTTC
CDR3 protein: CASSGGLLAGEVNEQFF

D gene: -
J gene: TRBJ1-6
V gene: TRBV11-2
clone size: -
CDR3 DNA: TGTGCCAGCAGCCCCATCAATTCACCCCTCCACTTT
CDR3 protein: CASSPINSPLHF

D gene: -
J gene: TRBJ1-1
V gene: TRBV29-1
clone size: -
CDR3 DNA: TGCAGCGTCGAAAGGGGCCTCAGCAAGGCTGAAGCTTTCTTT
CDR3 protein: CSVERGLSKAEAFF

D gene: TRBD2
J gene: TRBJ2-7
V gene: TRBV6-1
clone size: -
CDR3 DNA: TGTGCCAGCCTGAAGCCCGGGACTAGGTCCGGCGAGCAGTACTTC
CDR3 protein: CASLKPGTRSGEQYF

D gene: TRBD1
J gene: TRBJ1-1
V gene: TRBV5-1
clone size: -
CDR3 DNA: TGCGCCAGCACATCACAGGGGCGAGACACTGAAGCTTTCTTT
CDR3 protein: CASTSQGRDTEAFF

D gene: TRBD2
J gene: TRBJ2-7
V gene: TRBV7-9
clone size: -
CDR3 DNA: TGTGCCAGCAGATCGGGCACTAGCGGACCCTACGAGCAGTACTTC
CDR3 protein: CASRSGTSGPYEQYF

D gene: -
J gene: TRBJ2-5
V gene: TRBV5-1
clone size: -
CDR3 DNA: TGCGCCAGCAGCTTGGCAGCAGGGGTGGAGACCCAGTACTTC
CDR3 protein: CASSLAAGVETQYF

D gene: -
J gene: TRBJ2-2
V gene: TRBV5-1
clone size: -
CDR3 DNA: TGCGCCAGCAGCTTGGGAGGGTTTGGCACCGGGGAGCTGTTTTTT
CDR3 protein: CASSLGGFGTGELFF

D gene: TRBD2
J gene: TRBJ2-7
V gene: TRBV12-5
clone size: -
CDR3 DNA: TGTGCTAGTGGTTTAGAGTCGGGACTAGCGGGGCAGTACGAGCAGTACTTC
CDR3 protein: CASGLESGLAGQYEQYF

D gene: -
J gene: TRBJ1-5
V gene: TRBV9
clone size: once
CDR3 DNA: TGTGCCAGCAGCGTAGGGGGGGACGGCCAGCCCCAGCATTTT
CDR3 protein: CASSVGGDGQPQHF

D gene: -
J gene: TRBJ1-4
V gene: TRBV4-3
clone size: few
CDR3 DNA: TGCGCCAGCAGCCAAGATAGGACTTACGGCGAAAAACTGTTTTTT
CDR3 protein: CASSQDRTYGEKLFF

D gene: TRBD1
J gene: TRBJ1-1
V gene: TRBV9
clone size: once
CDR3 DNA: TGTGCCAGCAGCGTCGGGACCGCGGGACAGGGGAGCACTGAAGCTTTCTTT
CDR3 protein: CASSVGTAGQGSTEAFF

D gene: TRBD1
J gene: TRBJ2-5
V gene: TRBV19
clone size: few
CDR3 DNA: TGTGCCAGTAGCCCCCTCAGGGGGACCCAAGAGACCCAGTACTTC
CDR3 protein: CASSPLRGTQETQYF

D gene: -
J gene: TRBJ2-7
V gene: TRBV27
clone size: once
CDR3 DNA: TGTGCCAGCAGTCCCCATCCCTACGAGCAGTACTTC
CDR3 protein: CASSPHPYEQYF

D gene: -
J gene: TRBJ1-5
V gene: TRBV6-1
clone size: -
CDR3 DNA: TGTGCCAGCAGTGAGGGGCTCAGCAATCAGCCCCAGCATTTT
CDR3 protein: CASSEGLSNQPQHF

D gene: TRBD1
J gene: TRBJ1-2
V gene: TRBV6-5
clone size: -
CDR3 DNA: TGTGCCAGCAGTTACTCGAGAGGACAGGGGGGTGGCTACACCTTC
CDR3 protein: CASSYSRGQGGGYTF

D gene: -
J gene: TRBJ2-7
V gene: TRBV19
clone size: -
CDR3 DNA: TGTGCCAGCTCGACACTGAGCTCCTACGAGCAGTACTTC
CDR3 protein: CASSTLSSYEQYF

D gene: -
J gene: TRBJ1-5
V gene: TRBV19
clone size: once
CDR3 DNA: TGTGCCAGTACGTCTGGGAGGACCCAGCATTTT
CDR3 protein: CASTSGRTQHF

D gene: TRBD2
J gene: TRBJ2-5
V gene: TRBV7-3
clone size: once
CDR3 DNA: TGTGCCAGCAGCTTAGATGGCGGGAGGGCCCAGGAGACCCAGTACTTC
CDR3 protein: CASSLDGGRAQETQYF

D gene: TRBD2
J gene: TRBJ2-2
V gene: TRBV29-1
clone size: -
CDR3 DNA: TGCAGCGTTGAAAAGGGAGGCGGGAGGGGCACCGGGGAGCTGTTTTTT
CDR3 protein: CSVEKGGGRGTGELFF

D gene: -
J gene: TRBJ2-1
V gene: TRBV11-2
clone size: -
CDR3 DNA: TGTGCCAGCAGCTTACAGGGATACAATGAGCAGTTCTTC
CDR3 protein: CASSLQGYNEQFF

D gene: -
J gene: TRBJ1-1
V gene: TRBV13
clone size: once
CDR3 DNA: TGTGCCAGCAGCCCAACTCCCGGGGTACCGAACACTGAAGCTTTCTTT
CDR3 protein: CASSPTPGVPNTEAFF

D gene: TRBD1
J gene: TRBJ1-1
V gene: TRBV30
clone size: -
CDR3 DNA: TGTGCCTGGAGGGGAGGACAGGCCCAAGCTTTCTTT
CDR3 protein: CAWRGGQAQAFF

D gene: -
J gene: TRBJ1-5
V gene: TRBV7-9
clone size: few
CDR3 DNA: TGTGCCAGCAGCTGGGGGGGAAATCAGCCCCAGCATTTT
CDR3 protein: CASSWGGNQPQHF

D gene: TRBD2
J gene: TRBJ2-7
V gene: TRBV9
clone size: once
CDR3 DNA: TGTGCCAGCAGCCCGGGGGGGCCGGTAGAGCAGTACTTC
CDR3 protein: CASSPGGPVEQYF

D gene: -
J gene: TRBJ2-1
V gene: TRBV5-1
clone size: -
CDR3 DNA: TGCGCCAGCGTCAACATCCTAGTTTCCAATGAGCAGTTCTTC
CDR3 protein: CASVNILVSNEQFF